Listed below are T cell receptor beta chains from one sample, sequenced in a study of shared clonotypes between healthy human individuals. This table comes from immunoSEQ multiplex PCR, and its TCRdb copy is limited to in-frame clones, with some not included. Among about 2.2 million clones listed, over 85% were seen once. The sequencing sample was made of naive CD8+ T cells from PBMCs. The source of these receptors is a man between 18 and 29 years old in good health. Some clones in this sample may be carry-over from other donors' samples. CDR3s leave out the opening cysteine and the closing phenylalanine or tryptophan.

V gene	J gene	CDR3 protein
TRBV28	TRBJ2-3	ASSPRRASTDTQY
TRBV29-1	TRBJ1-2	SVRTGFGYT
TRBV5-4	TRBJ2-1	ASSSTDRVLINEQF
TRBV5-8	TRBJ1-1	ASSLYQGWGNTEAF
TRBV30	TRBJ2-7	AWRMTGGSSEQY
TRBV7-2	TRBJ2-1	ASSVLTSGRNEQF
TRBV29-1	TRBJ1-2	SVLTGDGYT
TRBV25-1	TRBJ2-2	ASSEGLPTGELF
TRBV19	TRBJ2-7	ASSILLTGTGGYEQY
TRBV11-3	TRBJ2-7	ASSLASGGEQY
TRBV6-5	TRBJ2-2	ASSYQGGTGELF
TRBV28	TRBJ2-3	ASSLLRHTSTDTQY
TRBV11-2	TRBJ2-1	ASSLVGQGHNEQF
TRBV5-1	TRBJ2-1	ASSWSGGINEQF
TRBV25-1	TRBJ2-1	ASSEFGTSGYNEQF
TRBV7-8	TRBJ2-1	ASSLALGGSGGFSSYNEQF
TRBV15	TRBJ1-2	ATSRVDREGDGYT
TRBV5-1	TRBJ1-1	ASISSGNTEAF
TRBV9	TRBJ2-3	ASSQTSGLTDTQY
TRBV11-3	TRBJ2-1	ASSFSGRRSHEQF
TRBV7-9	TRBJ1-4	ASTLDRNNEKLF
TRBV10-1	TRBJ1-3	ASSERSVGNTIY